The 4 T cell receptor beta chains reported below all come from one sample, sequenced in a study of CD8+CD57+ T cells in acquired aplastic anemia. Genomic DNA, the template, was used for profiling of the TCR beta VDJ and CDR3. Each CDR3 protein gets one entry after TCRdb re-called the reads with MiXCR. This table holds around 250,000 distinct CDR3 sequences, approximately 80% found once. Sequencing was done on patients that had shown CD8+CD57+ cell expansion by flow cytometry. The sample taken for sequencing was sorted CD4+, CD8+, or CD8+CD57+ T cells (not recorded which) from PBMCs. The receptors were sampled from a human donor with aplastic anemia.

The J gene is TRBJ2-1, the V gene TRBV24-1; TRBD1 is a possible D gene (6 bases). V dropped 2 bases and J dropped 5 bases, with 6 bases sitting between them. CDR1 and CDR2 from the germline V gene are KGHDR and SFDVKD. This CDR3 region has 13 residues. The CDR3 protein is CATSDWDNNEQFF. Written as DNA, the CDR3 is TGTGCCACCAGTGATTGGGACAACAATGAGCAGTTCTTC.

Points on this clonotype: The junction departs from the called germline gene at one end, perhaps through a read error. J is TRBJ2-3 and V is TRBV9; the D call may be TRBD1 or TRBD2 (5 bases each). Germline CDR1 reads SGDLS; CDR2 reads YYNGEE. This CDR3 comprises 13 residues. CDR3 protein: CASSAGTSGMHNF. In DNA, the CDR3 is TGTGCCAGCAGCGCCGGGACCAGCGGAATGCATAATTTT.

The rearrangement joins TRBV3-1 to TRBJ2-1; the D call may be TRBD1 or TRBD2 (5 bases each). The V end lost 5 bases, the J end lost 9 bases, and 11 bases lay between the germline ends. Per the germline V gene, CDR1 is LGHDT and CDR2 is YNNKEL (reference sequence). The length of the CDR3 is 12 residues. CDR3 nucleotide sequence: TGTGCCAGCAGCACAGGCGGGCTTGAGCAGTTCTTC. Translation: CASSTGGLEQFF.

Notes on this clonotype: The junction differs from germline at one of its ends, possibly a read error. The CDR3 DNA follows: TGTGCCAGCAGTGAATATGGCAGAAACACCGAGGAGCTGTTTTTT. Its protein is CASSEYGRNTEELFF. V gene TRBV25-1 combines with J gene TRBJ2-2; D uncertain. This CDR3 is built from 15 residues. Germline CDR1 reads MGHDK; CDR2 reads SYGVNS.